A selection of T cell receptor beta chains follows, all from one sample in a study of T cell changes during pregnancy in multiple sclerosis. Assay: immunoSEQ multiplex PCR; the TCRdb copy retains only in-frame clones and omits some. The profile shows 60,000 to 90,000 clones, approximately 90% of them singletons. This specimen consisted of peripheral blood, obtained in the first trimester of pregnancy. These receptors were collected from a female donor in good health, enrolled as a control in a pregnancy study. Both conserved end residues are part of each CDR3. The D gene is left open where the match is weak. The listing skips clone size in some rows; elsewhere it reads once, few, many or a size class.

d_call,j_call,v_call,clone_size,cdr3_nt,cdr3_aa
-,TRBJ1-5,TRBV28,-,TGTGCCAGCAGCCAAGGACAGAGTCATCAGCCCCAGCATTTT,CASSQGQSHQPQHF
TRBD1,TRBJ2-7,TRBV6-5,-,TGTGCCAGCAGGCGGGGACAGGGCTCCTACGAGCAGTACTTC,CASRRGQGSYEQYF
-,TRBJ1-1,TRBV7-9,-,TGTGCCAGCAGCCTAACCGCGGACACTGAAGCTTTCTTT,CASSLTADTEAFF
TRBD1,TRBJ1-5,TRBV2,once,TGTGCCAGCAGCCGCGACAGGGACCAGCCCCAGCATTTT,CASSRDRDQPQHF
-,TRBJ2-5,TRBV9,-,TGTGCCAGCAGTAGGCTAGTTACAGAGACCCAGTACTTC,CASSRLVTETQYF
TRBD1,TRBJ1-4,TRBV6-5,-,TGTGCCAGCAGTTCGGACAGGGGGCGGAGGAATGAAAAACTGTTTTTT,CASSSDRGRRNEKLFF
TRBD2,TRBJ2-3,TRBV9,-,TGTGCCCTTTCCCGGGGGGGTATGTGGCCAGATACGCAGTATTTT,CALSRGGMWPDTQYF
TRBD2,TRBJ2-5,TRBV6-1,once,TGTGCCAGCAAACTAGCGGGCGGCCCACACTTC,CASKLAGGPHF
-,TRBJ2-5,TRBV6-4,-,TGTGCCAGCAGTGACTCGGGGGGTGCCTCCGGGACCCAGTACTTC,CASSDSGGASGTQYF
-,TRBJ1-1,TRBV5-1,-,TGCGCCAGCAGCTTGGCCCAGGGAATGAACACTGAAGCTTTCTTT,CASSLAQGMNTEAFF
TRBD1,TRBJ1-2,TRBV4-2,-,TGTGCCAGCAGCCAAGACCCCACCCGACAGGGAGATGGCTACACCTTC,CASSQDPTRQGDGYTF
-,TRBJ2-1,TRBV6-1,once,TGTGCCAGCAGTGAAGGGGTTAGCGGAAATGAGCAGTTCTTC,CASSEGVSGNEQFF
TRBD2,TRBJ2-1,TRBV27,-,TGTGCCAGCAGCCCGGGACTAGCTGACAATGAGCAGTTCTTC,CASSPGLADNEQFF
-,TRBJ2-3,TRBV5-1,-,TGCGCCAGCAGCTTTGGGAGGAGCACAGATACGCAGTATTTT,CASSFGRSTDTQYF
-,TRBJ2-7,TRBV5-6,-,TGTGCCAGCAGCTCGCGGGACGGTTACGAGCAGTACTTC,CASSSRDGYEQYF
TRBD1,TRBJ2-2,TRBV10-3,-,TGTGCCATCAGTGAGTGGGACAGTCTAGGTGACACCGGGGAGCTGTTTTTT,CAISEWDSLGDTGELFF
TRBD1,TRBJ1-1,TRBV19,-,TGTGCCAGTAGTATAGGGGGGACAGCCGGGACGTTGAACACTGAAGCTTTCTTT,CASSIGGTAGTLNTEAFF
TRBD1,TRBJ2-1,TRBV28,-,TGTGCCAGCAGTATTAGCGGCCGTACAGGGGGTGAGCAGTTCTTC,CASSISGRTGGEQFF
-,TRBJ2-7,TRBV10-1,-,TGCGCCAGCAGTGACTTAGCGGATTCCTACGAGCAGTACTTC,CASSDLADSYEQYF
TRBD1,TRBJ2-7,TRBV10-3,-,TGTGCCATCAGTCCGGACAGGCTCGAGCAGTACTTC,CAISPDRLEQYF
-,TRBJ2-7,TRBV6-1,-,TGTGCCAGCAGTGAACGGGGGTACGAGCAGTACTTC,CASSERGYEQYF
TRBD1,TRBJ1-5,TRBV6-4,-,TGTGCCAGCAGTGACCCCCCTAGTAGAAGGGACAGGAACAATCAGCCCCAGCATTTT,CASSDPPSRRDRNNQPQHF
TRBD1,TRBJ1-2,TRBV2,-,TGTGCCAGCAGTGAAGAGGGACAGGGGGCCTACAACTATGGCTACACCTTC,CASSEEGQGAYNYGYTF